The source of this TCR beta chain is a study of Ad26.COV2.S vaccination and SARS-CoV-2 variants. Study-wide results and caveats: Those who received the vaccine showed greater spike-specific TCR breadth than those given placebo.

On this clone itself: Its antigen is undetermined. This CDR3 is also generated by other DNA sequences in the sample.

Treatment specified: around 19 received Ad26.COV2.S at low or high dose, single or two shots; about 5 received placebo; per-sample allocation not given. Sampling happened 63 days after the first vaccine or placebo injection. This adult donor, from Boston, was 18-55 years old. Using immunoSEQ multiplex PCR, the repertoire was profiled, and TCRdb retains in-frame clones only, with some absent. The sample includes about 410,000 clones, approximately 92% of them seen just once. Per germline, CDR1 DFQATT and CDR2 SNEGSKA (reference sequence). Trimming took off 2 bases at V and 3 bases at J, with 1 base between the two ends. The CDR3 spans 10 residues.

Specimen: peripheral blood, collected in a trial of Ad26.COV2.S vaccine versus placebo. The V and J genes are TRBV20-1 and TRBJ2-5; no clear D. The TCR was taken from a person between 18 and 65 years old who received the Ad26.COV2.S COVID-19 vaccine or a placebo. Here the CDR3 reads CSARKETQYF. The CDR3 region has the DNA TGCAGTGCTAGAAAAGAGACCCAGTACTTC.